These 26 T cell receptor beta chains were sequenced from one sample in a study of blood T cell repertoires in COVID-19. Profiling relied on immunoSEQ multiplex PCR, and the TCRdb table lists in-frame clones only, not all of them. The sample includes approximately 300,000 clones, about 89% of them seen just once. The source material was PBMCs or T cells enriched from blood (not recorded which). The receptors stem from a woman aged 25-40 years who had recovered from COVID-19.

The sample holds a few counts of this clone. This CDR3 is also generated by other DNA sequences in the sample. The V and J genes are TRBV30 and TRBJ2-2; D remains unclear. Germline V gene sequence: CDR1 GTSNPN, CDR2 SVGIG (reference sequence). Trimming took off 2 bases at V and 4 bases at J, with 5 bases between the two ends. The CDR3 totals 12 residues. As DNA, the CDR3 is TGTGCCTGGAGTCGCGGCACCGGGGAGCTGTTTTTT. Its protein is CAWSRGTGELFF. The full variable domain, in which reference TRBV30 and TRBJ2-2 provide the parts outside the CDR3, is SQTIHQWPATLVQPVGSPLSLECTVEGTSNPNLYWYRQAAGRGLQLLFYSVGIGQISSEVPQNLSASRPQDRQFILSSKKLLLSDSGFYLCAWSRGTGELFFGEGSRLTVL.

This clone was found a few times. The rearrangement links TRBV7-8 to TRBJ2-2; 10 bases match TRBD1. CDR3 length: 15 residues. Germline V gene sequence: CDR1 SGHVS, CDR2 FQNEAQ. With V trimmed by 4 bases and J by 5 bases, 4 bases remained unmatched. CDR3 nucleotides: TGTGCCAGCAGCTGGGGACAGGGGAGGACCGGGGAGCTGTTTTTT. Its translation is CASSWGQGRTGELFF.

This clone was seen just once. The V gene is TRBV9, the J gene TRBJ2-2; D is unresolved. From germline, CDR1 is SGDLS and CDR2 YYNGEE. The CDR3 is made up of 16 amino acids. V lost 0 bases to trimming and J lost 3 bases, with 12 bases between them. The CDR3 loop reads CASSVGAGQDTGELFF. The CDR3 DNA sequence: TGTGCCAGCAGCGTAGGGGCAGGTCAGGACACCGGGGAGCTGTTTTTT.

The V call is TRBV23-1, the J call TRBJ1-1; no definite D call. TRBV23-1 is noted as an ORF with a role that remains uncertain. The CDR3 consists of 16 residues. Deletions cut 4 bases from V and 1 base from J, with 16 bases between. CDR3 DNA: TGCGCCAGCAGTCTGCCGGAACCCGGGAAGAACACTGAAGCTTTCTTT. This translates into CASSLPEPGKNTEAFF.

This rearrangement joins TRBV5-1 to TRBJ1-4; D ambiguous. Trimming shortened V by 0 bases and J by 7 bases, and 10 bases separated the two germline ends. This CDR3 comprises 14 residues. The germline V gene has CDR1 SGHRS and CDR2 YFSETQ. The CDR3 protein is CASSLAEGSEKLFF. CDR3 DNA sequence: TGCGCCAGCAGCTTGGCCGAGGGTTCTGAAAAACTGTTTTTT.

The chain recombines TRBV5-1 with TRBJ1-2; 8 nucleotides line up with TRBD1. CDR1 and CDR2 from the germline V gene are SGHRS and YFSETQ. V dropped 0 bases and J dropped 7; count of bases not matched to a gene: 14. The CDR3 consists of 17 residues. The DNA of the CDR3 is TGCGCCAGCAGCTTGGTTCAAACGGGGACAGGCGTCGGTGGCTACACCTTC. Protein: CASSLVQTGTGVGGYTF.

J is TRBJ1-1 and V is TRBV19; 7 nucleotides agree with TRBD1. J was trimmed by 6 bases and V by 5 bases; bases with no gene match: 12. CDR1 is LNHDA, CDR2 SQIVND, per germline (reference sequence). The CDR3 is 15 residues long. The CDR3 reads CASSARTGFGSEAFF. The CDR3, as DNA: TGTGCCAGTAGTGCCCGGACAGGTTTTGGGTCTGAAGCTTTCTTT.

This chain uses TRBV4-1 with TRBJ2-5, with D possibly TRBD2 on 5 matching bases. Trimming took 1 base from V and 5 from J, leaving 11 bases between them. Germline-derived CDR1 and CDR2 are MGHRA and YSYEKL. This CDR3 spans 14 amino acids. The CDR3 DNA follows: TGCGCCAGCAGCCAAGTAGAGGGCGGGGAGACCCAGTACTTC. It yields the protein CASSQVEGGETQYF.

J is TRBJ1-4 and V is TRBV5-5; TRBD1 might be the D (5 bases). With 4 bases removed from V and 4 bases from J, the gap between germline ends came to 8 bases. The CDR3 spans 13 residues. CDR1 is SGHKS, CDR2 YYEKEE, per germline (reference sequence). The chain's CDR3 is CASSGDSNEKLFF. Here the CDR3 DNA reads TGTGCCAGCAGCGGTGACAGTAATGAAAAACTGTTTTTT.

This clone appeared once. The gene calls are TRBV7-8 and TRBJ1-5; the D is unclear. V dropped 2 bases and J dropped 5 bases, with 13 bases sitting between them. Germline V gene sequence: CDR1 SGHVS, CDR2 FQNEAQ. This CDR3 spans 15 amino acids. CDR3 region: CASSLQFEADQPQHF. The CDR3 DNA reads TGTGCCAGCAGCTTACAGTTCGAGGCAGATCAGCCCCAGCATTTT.

The chain couples TRBV7-9 to TRBJ1-1; D not resolved. The CDR3 has 13 amino acids. Germline CDR1 reads SEHNR; CDR2 reads FQNEAQ (reference sequence). The V end lost 2 bases, the J end lost 3 bases, and 7 bases lay between the germline ends. The CDR3 is CASSLQVDTEAFF. CDR3 in DNA: TGTGCCAGCAGCTTACAGGTGGACACTGAAGCTTTCTTT. The full variable domain, rest sourced from reference TRBV7-9 and TRBJ1-1, is DTGVSQNPRHKITKRGQNVTFRCDPISEHNRLYWYRQTLGQGPEFLTYFQNEAQLEKSRLLSDRFSAERPKGSFSTLEIQRTEQGDSAMYLCASSLQVDTEAFFGQGTRLTVV.

The chain employs TRBV28 and TRBJ2-7; possible D gene TRBD1, 7 bases. Germline V gene sequence: CDR1 MDHEN, CDR2 SYDVKM. V was pared by 8 bases and J by 1 base, with 24 bases between. The CDR3 consists of 17 residues. The CDR3 reads CASDTGARGSLSYEQYF. The CDR3 DNA reads as TGTGCCAGCGACACAGGGGCCCGGGGGAGTTTATCCTACGAGCAGTACTTC.

The chain joins TRBV2 to TRBJ2-1, with 8 bases identical to TRBD2. Germline V lookup: CDR1 SNHLY, CDR2 FYNNEI. The CDR3 sequence is 18 residues long. V dropped 2 bases and J dropped 0; count of bases not matched to a gene: 9. CDR3 coding DNA: TGTGCCAGCAGTGAAACGGCGGGGGGCCCCAGCTCCTACAATGAGCAGTTCTTC. Translated, it gives CASSETAGGPSSYNEQFF.

Of note for this clone: This CDR3 is also generated by other DNA sequences in the sample. The rearrangement joins TRBV18 to TRBJ1-2, with 9 bases lining up with TRBD1. The CDR3 is made up of 15 amino acids. The V gene's germline CDR1 is KGHSH and CDR2 LQKENI. J lost 3 bases, V lost 2 bases, and 4 bases had no gene match. In DNA, the CDR3 is TGTGCCAGCTCACCAACAGGGGGCGCAGACTATGGCTACACCTTC. Amino acids: CASSPTGGADYGYTF.

The chain carries TRBV6-6 and TRBJ1-5; D perhaps matches TRBD1 (6 bases). Trimming left V 5 bases short and J 5 bases short, with 13 bases between. Germline lookup yields CDR1 MNHNY and CDR2 SVGAGI (reference sequence). The CDR3 has 14 residues. The CDR3 sequence: CASSGRQAHQPQHF. In nucleotides, the CDR3 is TGTGCCAGCAGTGGTAGACAGGCCCATCAGCCCCAGCATTTT.

The chain combines TRBV20-1 with TRBJ1-1; D might be TRBD1 (5 bases). In germline, CDR1 is DFQATT, CDR2 SNEGSKA (reference sequence). The CDR3 is made up of 9 amino acids. Trimming stripped 0 bases from V and 13 bases from J, with 6 bases between. CDR3 loop: CSARDQGFF. In nucleotides, the CDR3 is TGCAGTGCTAGAGATCAGGGTTTCTTT.

J is TRBJ1-2 and V is TRBV5-8, with D perhaps matching TRBD1 (5 bases). CDR3 size: 17 residues. CDR1 is SGHTS, CDR2 YDEGEE, per germline. Trimming left V 1 base short and J 1 base short, with 17 bases between. The CDR3 DNA reads as TGTGCCAGCAGCTTGCAATTCGGGCAGGGTGGTAACTATGGCTACACCTTC. Translation: CASSLQFGQGGNYGYTF.

This chain connects TRBV3-1 (or the pseudogene TRBV3-2) to TRBJ1-2; TRBD1 matches at 8 bases. The CDR3 consists of 16 residues. Trimming cost V 0 bases and J 8 bases; bases outside gene matches: 11. Germline loops: CDR1 LGHDT, CDR2 YNNKEL (reference sequence). The CDR3 reads CASSQDWGTGGKGYTF. CDR3 DNA: TGTGCCAGCAGCCAAGATTGGGGGACAGGTGGGAAGGGCTACACCTTC.

V is TRBV15 and J is TRBJ2-1; weak D call: TRBD1 (6 bases). Per germline, CDR1 LNHNV and CDR2 YYDKDF (reference sequence). V was trimmed by 0 bases and J by 6 bases, leaving 12 bases between them. The CDR3 is made up of 15 amino acids. The CDR3 here is CATSRETGTLNEQFF. The CDR3 coding sequence is TGTGCCACCAGCAGAGAAACAGGGACCCTCAATGAGCAGTTCTTC.

This chain links TRBV9 with TRBJ2-3; maybe TRBD1 (6 bases). The germline V gene encodes CDR1 SGDLS and CDR2 YYNGEE. The CDR3 spans 16 residues. V was pared by 0 bases and J by 0 bases, with 11 bases between. Written as DNA, the CDR3 is TGTGCCAGCAGCGTAGTTGGGGGCCCTAGCACAGATACGCAGTATTTT. Protein sequence: CASSVVGGPSTDTQYF.

The CDR3 sequence: CATSRGLGQDLSGSSKEKLFF. As DNA, the CDR3 is TGTGCCACCAGCAGAGGACTCGGACAGGACCTATCCGGGTCGTCAAAGGAAAAACTGTTTTTT. The chain combines TRBV15 with TRBJ1-4; 7 positions agree with TRBD1. The CDR3 runs to 21 residues. Trimming cost V 1 base and J 8 bases; bases outside gene matches: 25. Germline CDR1 reads LNHNV; CDR2 reads YYDKDF (reference sequence).

This sequence joins TRBV4-3 and TRBJ1-2; D unclear. The CDR3 spans 14 residues. Looked up from germline, CDR1 is LGHNA and CDR2 is YSLEER. Trimming cost V 4 bases and J 3 bases, with 12 bases left between them. The chain's CDR3 is CASSLQVYDYGYTF. CDR3 nucleotides: TGCGCCAGCAGCCTCCAGGTATACGACTATGGCTACACCTTC.

The CDR3, as DNA: TGTGCCAGTAGTACCATCCGAGTCCCAAAGGGCTACACCTTC. Protein product: CASSTIRVPKGYTF. The chain joins TRBV19 to TRBJ1-2; D is unclear. This CDR3 contains 14 residues. V was pared by 4 bases and J by 8 bases, with 17 bases between. Germline V gives CDR1 LNHDA, CDR2 SQIVND (reference sequence).

The rearrangement joins TRBV19 to TRBJ2-7; no reliable D call. CDR3 size: 14 residues. Deletions cut 2 bases from V and 1 base from J, with 9 bases between. Germline CDR1 is LNHDA and CDR2 is SQIVND (reference sequence). The CDR3 spells CASSIHEFSYEQYF. The DNA for the CDR3 is TGTGCCAGTAGTATACACGAGTTTTCCTACGAGCAGTACTTC.

The V and J genes are TRBV5-1 and TRBJ2-1, with 8 bases matching TRBD2. Germline CDR1 is SGHRS and CDR2 is YFSETQ. Losses at the gene ends were 5 bases for V and 0 bases for J; bases not matched to a gene: 10. CDR3 length equals 17 residues. The CDR3 DNA follows: TGCGCCAGCAGTACGGGGCTAGGACTAGCCTCCTACAATGAGCAGTTCTTC. Translation gives CASSTGLGLASYNEQFF.

The V and J genes are TRBV27 and TRBJ2-2, with unresolved D. Germline CDR1 MNHEY, CDR2 SMNVEV (reference sequence). The CDR3 length is 17 residues. V was cut by 6 bases and J by 0 bases, with 17 bases left in between. CDR3: CASSRPTYYANTGELFF. The CDR3 region has the DNA TGTGCCAGCAGCCGCCCGACTTATTACGCGAACACCGGGGAGCTGTTTTTT.